Shown below are 14 T cell receptor beta chains from a single sample sequenced in a study of CD8 T cells in Susac syndrome. RNA, at roughly 0.45 to 1 ug, was reverse transcribed with random hexamers. TCRdb re-analysed the immunoSEQ multiplex PCR reads in MiXCR, keeping a single row per CDR3 protein. The sample includes fewer than 65,000 distinct CDR3 sequences, 85% to 95% of them seen just once. The sequenced material came from CD8+ T cells from PBMCs. These receptors originate from a human donor in good health.

The J gene is TRBJ1-5, the V gene TRBV27; D not certain. The V gene's germline CDR1 is MNHEY and CDR2 SMNVEV (reference sequence). V lost 0 bases to trimming and J lost 0 bases, with 0 bases between them. This CDR3 contains 13 residues. The CDR3 sequence is CASSLSSNQPQHF. CDR3 nucleotide sequence: TGTGCCAGCAGTTTATCTAGCAATCAGCCCCAGCATTTT.

This chain connects TRBV6-5 to TRBJ2-7, with TRBD2 as a possible D gene (6 bases). With 0 bases removed from V and 0 bases from J, the gap between germline ends came to 12 bases. The CDR3 is 16 amino acids. Germline CDR1 MNHEY, CDR2 SVGAGI. The CDR3 DNA reads as TGTGCCAGCAGTTACTCGACGGGGGAGAGCTCCTACGAGCAGTACTTC. This encodes CASSYSTGESSYEQYF.

This chain links TRBV20-1 with TRBJ2-7; TRBD2 matches 9 bases. The ends lost 0 bases at V and 0 bases at J; junction bases unmatched: 12. Germline CDR1 DFQATT, CDR2 SNEGSKA (reference sequence). This CDR3 spans 18 amino acids. The chain's CDR3 is CSARDVSSGALVSYEQYF. The CDR3 DNA sequence: TGCAGTGCTAGAGATGTGTCTAGCGGGGCCTTAGTCTCCTACGAGCAGTACTTC.

The chain recombines TRBV6-2 or TRBV6-3 with TRBJ2-5; TRBD2 aligns across 11 bases. CDR1 is MNHEY, CDR2 SVGEGT, per germline. V lost 5 bases to trimming and J lost 4 bases; unmatched junction nucleotides: 9. This CDR3 is built from 16 residues. The CDR3 is CASSHGLAGGGETQYF. CDR3 nucleotide sequence: TGTGCCAGCAGTCATGGACTAGCGGGCGGGGGAGAGACCCAGTACTTC.

The chain is built from TRBV20-1 and TRBJ1-6; D is ambiguous. V dropped 0 bases and J dropped 9 bases, with 18 bases sitting between them. Germline loops: CDR1 DFQATT, CDR2 SNEGSKA (reference sequence). The CDR3 is 16 amino acids. The CDR3 reads CSARDVLGGGASPLHF. CDR3 DNA: TGCAGTGCTAGAGACGTATTAGGCGGTGGTGCTTCACCCCTCCACTTT.

This chain connects TRBV4-1 to TRBJ1-1, with D maybe TRBD1 (5 bases). V lost 0 bases, J lost 4 bases, and 12 bases lay in between. Germline-derived CDR1 and CDR2 are MGHRA and YSYEKL. CDR3 length: 15 amino acids. The CDR3 region is CASSQDLEGLTEAFF. DNA of the CDR3: TGCGCCAGCAGCCAAGATCTTGAGGGACTCACTGAAGCTTTCTTT.

The chain is built from TRBV29-1 and TRBJ1-2; 7 nucleotides match TRBD1. The CDR3 has 14 amino acids. CDR1 SQVTM and CDR2 ANQGSEA come from the germline V gene. V lost 0 bases to trimming and J lost 6 bases; unmatched junction nucleotides: 7. CDR3 sequence reads: CSVEDTGVVNGYTF. CDR3 sequence (DNA): TGCAGCGTTGAAGATACAGGGGTCGTGAATGGCTACACCTTC.

V usage is TRBV15 and J usage is TRBJ1-2, with a tentative D call TRBD1 (5 bases). CDR1 is LNHNV, CDR2 YYDKDF, per germline (reference sequence). V was shortened by 0 bases and J by 3 bases, with 17 bases between the two germline ends. The CDR3 has 17 residues. For the CDR3, the DNA is TGTGCCACCAGCAGAGATAGAGGGGAGGGCTTTTACTATGGCTACACCTTC. This gives the protein CATSRDRGEGFYYGYTF.

The chain uses TRBV6-4 and TRBJ1-1; maybe TRBD1 (5 bases). Germline CDR1 reads MRHNA; CDR2 reads SNTAGT. Deletions cut 7 bases from V and 5 bases from J, with 14 bases between. CDR3 length: 13 amino acids. The CDR3 bases are TGTGCCAGCAATCGGGCCAAGGGGACTGAAGCTTTCTTT. Amino acids: CASNRAKGTEAFF.

The chain employs TRBV6-2 or TRBV6-3 and TRBJ1-1, with D perhaps matching TRBD1 (6 bases). The CDR3 sequence is 14 residues long. Germline V gene data show CDR1 as MNHEY and CDR2 as SVGEGT. With 8 bases removed from V and 5 bases from J, the gap between germline ends came to 18 bases. The CDR3: CASELRARGTEAFF. The CDR3 bases are TGTGCCAGCGAGTTACGAGCTAGGGGGACTGAAGCTTTCTTT.

The genes are TRBV29-1 and TRBJ2-3; D is possibly TRBD1 or TRBD2 (5 bases each). This CDR3 is built from 16 residues. V lost 0 bases and J 4 bases, leaving 17 bases between the germline ends. CDR1 is SQVTM and CDR2 is ANQGSEA in the germline V gene. The CDR3 DNA reads TGCAGCGTTGAAGATCTCGGGGCAGGGATCGCAGATACGCAGTATTTT. Encoded protein: CSVEDLGAGIADTQYF.

The chain is built from TRBV30 and TRBJ2-7; 7 bases map to TRBD1. The CDR3 has 13 residues. The V gene end was trimmed by 4 bases and the J gene end by 0 bases; junction bases not matched to a gene: 3. Germline values: CDR1 GTSNPN, CDR2 SVGIG (reference sequence). The CDR3 sequence is CAWMAGGSYEQYF. CDR3 nucleotide sequence: TGTGCCTGGATGGCAGGGGGCTCCTACGAGCAGTACTTC.

V and J are TRBV19 and TRBJ2-5; the match to TRBD2 covers 8 bases. J was trimmed by 4 bases and V by 5 bases; bases with no gene match: 15. The germline V gene encodes CDR1 LNHDA and CDR2 SQIVND (reference sequence). The CDR3 totals 17 residues. CDR3 amino acids: CASSASPGGAEGETQYF. The CDR3 DNA reads as TGTGCCAGTAGTGCCTCCCCGGGGGGGGCCGAGGGAGAGACCCAGTACTTC.

J is TRBJ2-2 and V is TRBV7-9; no clear D. Germline lookup yields CDR1 SEHNR and CDR2 FQNEAQ (reference sequence). This CDR3 comprises 15 residues. V was pared by 7 bases and J by 0 bases, with 12 bases between. The CDR3, as DNA: TGTGCCAGCACCTCCACCAGATCGAACACCGGGGAGCTGTTTTTT. Encoded protein: CASTSTRSNTGELFF.